This T cell receptor beta chain is drawn from a study of cytomegalovirus exposure and HLA in healthy donors. For the study at large: Assignment to the Caucasian-associated ancestry cluster applied to less than 85% of the approximately 420 genotyped donors.

Overall study results and limits: Relative to equally common others, HLA-associated TCR beta chains showed greater clonal expansion in a later analysis.

Concerning this clone: Its antigen is unknown.

V gave up 8 bases and J gave up 6 bases, with 22 bases separating them. Germline assignment: CDR1 MDHEN and CDR2 SYDVKM. The CDR3 has 15 residues. In the PCR, 60 Vbeta and 13 Jbeta primers were used. Assay used: immunoSEQ multiplex PCR; TCRdb lists only in-frame clones, some missing. In all, the sample yields about 150,000 clones. V usage is TRBV28 and J usage is TRBJ1-2, with D unclear. This TCR came from a woman aged 50 to 60 in good health and CMV-seronegative. What was sequenced was PBMCs. The CDR3 is CASFLEGRPGDGYTF. In DNA, the CDR3 is TGTGCCAGCTTCCTAGAGGGCAGGCCCGGGGATGGCTACACCTTC.